This is a list of T cell receptor beta chains from one sample in a study of patients and donors after allogeneic stem cell transplantation. TCRdb redid the calling of the RT-PCR reads with MiXCR, one entry per CDR3 protein. Of tens of thousands of distinct CDR3 sequences listed, about 48% were seen once; the top ten hold roughly three fifths. Sequenced: blood, either unsorted or a sorted T cell fraction (not recorded which). Receptors were obtained from a human donor who was either an allogeneic HSCT recipient or a stem cell or donor lymphocyte infusion donor (not recorded which). It is not recorded whose cells these are; they may come from a transplant donor. The CDR3 runs from the conserved cysteine through the conserved F or W. The D gene is left open where the match is weak. The size of a clone is reported for some rows only, either as once, few or many, or as a class for expanded clones.

d_gene: NA
abundance: NA
v_gene: TRBV29-1
j_gene: TRBJ2-1
CDR3aa: CSVDRGTEDNEQFF
CDR3nt: TGCAGCGTTGACCGGGGCACGGAGGACAATGAGCAGTTCTTC

d_gene: NA
abundance: NA
v_gene: TRBV20-1
j_gene: TRBJ1-6
CDR3aa: CSARGLTGSHSPLHF
CDR3nt: TGCAGTGCTAGGGGCCTCACCGGGAGCCATTCACCCCTCCACTTT

d_gene: NA
abundance: few
v_gene: TRBV11-2
j_gene: TRBJ1-1
CDR3aa: CASSLDGWGTEAFF
CDR3nt: TGTGCCAGCAGCTTAGACGGGTGGGGGACTGAAGCTTTCTTT

d_gene: NA
abundance: NA
v_gene: TRBV20-1
j_gene: TRBJ1-6
CDR3aa: CSADPLSSYNSPLHF
CDR3nt: TGCAGTGCCGACCCCCTAAGCTCCTATAATTCACCCCTCCACTTT

d_gene: TRBD2
abundance: NA
v_gene: TRBV7-9
j_gene: TRBJ2-1
CDR3aa: CASSPANSGVSYNEQFF
CDR3nt: TGTGCCAGCAGCCCAGCCAATAGCGGGGTATCCTACAATGAGCAGTTCTTC

d_gene: TRBD2
abundance: once
v_gene: TRBV12-3/TRBV12-4
j_gene: TRBJ2-1
CDR3aa: CASSLNGGTSGRYNEQFF
CDR3nt: TGTGCCAGCAGTTTAAACGGAGGGACTAGCGGGCGCTACAATGAGCAGTTCTTC

d_gene: NA
abundance: once
v_gene: TRBV7-9
j_gene: TRBJ2-7
CDR3aa: CASSPLSHEQYF
CDR3nt: TGTGCCAGCAGCCCCCTTTCCCACGAGCAGTACTTC

d_gene: NA
abundance: once
v_gene: TRBV12-3/TRBV12-4
j_gene: TRBJ1-1
CDR3aa: CASSVLNTEAFF
CDR3nt: TGTGCCAGCAGCGTATTGAACACTGAAGCTTTCTTT

d_gene: NA
abundance: few
v_gene: TRBV25-1
j_gene: TRBJ1-2
CDR3aa: CASSWGAPVGYTF
CDR3nt: TGTGCCAGCTCTTGGGGCGCTCCGGTTGGCTACACCTTC

d_gene: TRBD1
abundance: NA
v_gene: TRBV6-2/TRBV6-3
j_gene: TRBJ1-5
CDR3aa: CASSPLQGAMNQPQHF
CDR3nt: TGTGCCAGCAGTCCATTACAGGGGGCAATGAATCAGCCCCAGCATTTT

d_gene: TRBD2
abundance: NA
v_gene: TRBV20-1
j_gene: TRBJ2-7
CDR3aa: CSASPSGRSLYEQYF
CDR3nt: TGCAGTGCTAGTCCTAGCGGGAGGAGCCTCTACGAGCAGTACTTC

d_gene: NA
abundance: few
v_gene: TRBV29-1
j_gene: TRBJ1-1
CDR3aa: CSVKDLMKNTEAFF
CDR3nt: TGCAGCGTGAAAGACCTGATGAAGAACACTGAAGCTTTCTTT

d_gene: NA
abundance: few
v_gene: TRBV7-2
j_gene: TRBJ1-6
CDR3aa: CASSLVPVPGYNSPLHF
CDR3nt: TGTGCCAGCAGCTTAGTTCCAGTCCCCGGCTATAATTCACCCCTCCACTTT

d_gene: NA
abundance: NA
v_gene: TRBV20-1
j_gene: TRBJ1-1
CDR3aa: CSAGSWGQGLWDTEAFF
CDR3nt: TGCAGTGCTGGATCTTGGGGCCAGGGGCTCTGGGACACTGAAGCTTTCTTT

d_gene: NA
abundance: once
v_gene: TRBV11-2
j_gene: TRBJ2-1
CDR3aa: CASSLDYGNEQFF
CDR3nt: TGTGCCAGCAGCTTGGACTATGGCAATGAGCAGTTCTTC

d_gene: NA
abundance: few
v_gene: TRBV29-1
j_gene: TRBJ1-1
CDR3aa: CSVEEEGQWDTEAFF
CDR3nt: TGCAGCGTTGAAGAAGAGGGTCAGTGGGACACTGAAGCTTTCTTT